These 28 T cell receptor beta chains share one sample of origin, sequenced in a study of OX40 agonist ivuxolimab in advanced cancers. Measured with immunoSEQ multiplex PCR; TCRdb has only the in-frame clones, and not every one. The sample includes about 56,000 clones, approximately 83% of them seen just once. The specimen was CD4+ or CD8+ T cells sorted from blood, collected in a trial of the OX40 agonist ivuxolimab. The source of these receptors is an adult with an advanced solid tumor such as melanoma, head and neck, liver or kidney cancer.

The V and J genes are TRBV6-5 and TRBJ1-2, with D maybe TRBD1 (5 bases). V was clipped by 7 bases and J by 8 bases, with 11 bases between them. Germline CDR1 and CDR2: MNHEY and SVGAGI. There are 11 residues in the CDR3. The CDR3 here is CASKGAGGYTF. The CDR3, as DNA: TGTGCCAGCAAAGGGGCAGGAGGCTACACCTTC.

The rearrangement uses TRBV2 and TRBJ1-1, with unresolved D. Looked up from germline, CDR1 is SNHLY and CDR2 is FYNNEI. Trimming shortened V by 5 bases and J by 3 bases, and 7 bases separated the two germline ends. The CDR3 is 12 amino acids. In DNA, the CDR3 is TGTGCCAGCAGTCTTGTATACACTGAAGCTTTCTTT. Its translation is CASSLVYTEAFF.

The CDR3 DNA reads TGTGCCAGCAGTCAGGGTCGGAGCGGGGGCTCTTACAATGAGCAGTTCTTC. Residues: CASSQGRSGGSYNEQFF. The chain is built from TRBV7-8 and TRBJ2-1, with TRBD2 matching 8 bases. With 6 bases clipped from V and 4 bases from J, the junction kept 14 bases outside the gene matches. CDR1 is SGHVS and CDR2 is FQNEAQ in the germline V gene. The CDR3 runs 17 residues. The full variable domain, in which reference TRBV7-8 and TRBJ2-1 provide the parts outside the CDR3, is GAGVSQSPRYKVAKRGQDVALRCDPISGHVSLFWYQQALGQGPEFLTYFQNEAQLDKSGLPSDRFFAERPEGSVSTLKIQRTQQEDSAVYLCASSQGRSGGSYNEQFFGPGTRLTVL.

The rearrangement joins TRBV28 to TRBJ2-5; TRBD2 agrees at 13 bases. This CDR3 contains 16 residues. Germline lookup yields CDR1 MDHEN and CDR2 SYDVKM. V dropped 6 bases and J dropped 1; count of bases not matched to a gene: 5. CDR3 in amino acids: CASSTTSGGAQETQYF. The CDR3 DNA reads TGTGCCAGCAGCACAACTAGCGGGGGGGCCCAAGAGACCCAGTACTTC. The variable domain in full, completed from reference TRBV28 and TRBJ2-5, reads DVKVTQSSRYLVKRTGEKVFLECVQDMDHENMFWYRQDPGLGLRLIYFSYDVKMKEKGDIPEGYSVSREKKERFSLILESASTNQTSMYLCASSTTSGGAQETQYFGPGTRLLVL.

The sample holds a few counts of this clone. V usage is TRBV6-5 and J usage is TRBJ2-7, with 10 nucleotides matching TRBD1. Trimming removed 2 bases from V and 2 bases from J; junction bases left unmatched: 0. Germline CDR1 and CDR2: MNHEY and SVGAGI. The CDR3 runs to 14 residues. The CDR3 reads CASSYGQGAYEQYF. The CDR3 nucleotides read TGTGCCAGCAGTTACGGACAGGGGGCCTACGAGCAGTACTTC.

The CDR3 sequence is CASSRVGRGETQYF. The CDR3 region has the DNA TGTGCCAGCAGCCGAGTCGGAAGGGGAGAGACCCAGTACTTC. V gene TRBV7-3 combines with J gene TRBJ2-5; TRBD1 might be the D (5 bases). The CDR3 is 14 residues long. Germline values: CDR1 SGHTA, CDR2 FQGTGA. V was trimmed by 5 bases and J by 4 bases, leaving 14 bases between them.

This chain connects TRBV18 to TRBJ2-1, with 8 bases lining up with TRBD1. This CDR3 is 16 amino acids long. Germline CDR1 is KGHSH and CDR2 is LQKENI. Trimming removed 0 bases from V and 6 bases from J; junction bases left unmatched: 7. CDR3 coding DNA: TGTGCCAGCTCACCACCGGGGCAGGGGGCGAGCAATGAGCAGTTCTTC. Protein product: CASSPPGQGASNEQFF. Complete variable domain (other parts from reference TRBV18 and TRBJ2-1): NAGVMQNPRHLVRRRGQEARLRCSPMKGHSHVYWYRQLPEEGLKFMVYLQKENIIDESGMPKERFSAEFPKEGPSILRIQQVVRGDSAAYFCASSPPGQGASNEQFFGPGTRLTVL.

This clone was seen only once. The gene calls are TRBV6-5 and TRBJ1-1, with 8 positions matching TRBD1. Germline assignment: CDR1 MNHEY and CDR2 SVGAGI. The CDR3 spans 12 residues. Unmatched junction bases numbered 7, after V lost 5 bases and J lost 11 bases. CDR3 sequence: CASSPGQGDAFF. The DNA of the CDR3 is TGTGCCAGCAGTCCCGGACAGGGAGACGCTTTCTTT.

This clone came up a few times. J is TRBJ2-2 and V is TRBV6-1; D is unclear. The CDR3 loop spans 14 amino acids. In germline, CDR1 is MNHNS, CDR2 SASEGT. V lost 4 bases and J lost 5, with 11 bases in between. In DNA, the CDR3 is TGTGCCAGCAGTGCTTTTTACGGGACCGGGGAGCTGTTTTTT. This gives the protein CASSAFYGTGELFF.

The chain carries TRBV11-3 and TRBJ2-2; D is ambiguous. CDR1 and CDR2 (germline): SGHNT, YENEEA. CDR3 length equals 11 residues. The germline V and J ends were trimmed by 6 bases and 8 bases, with 7 bases remaining between them. CDR3 loop: CASSDQGELFF. CDR3 bases: TGTGCCAGCAGTGATCAGGGGGAGCTGTTTTTT.

This chain's CDR3 is CASSLVSGGSGTEAFF. The DNA for the CDR3 is TGTGCCAGCAGCTTGGTGTCAGGGGGCAGTGGCACTGAAGCTTTCTTT. The gene calls are TRBV5-5 and TRBJ1-1; 8 bases fit TRBD1. The CDR3 sequence is 16 residues long. Germline CDR1 and CDR2: SGHKS and YYEKEE (reference sequence). V shed 0 bases and J 4 bases; nucleotides not matched to a gene: 8.

About this clone: A junction end diverges from the germline sequence, so it may reflect a read error. This sequence joins TRBV6-1 and TRBJ1-5; weak D call: TRBD1 (5 bases). The germline gives CDR1 MNHNS, CDR2 SASEGT. CDR3 length: 15 amino acids. The CDR3 region has the DNA TGTGCCAGCAGTGAAACAGGCCTTAGCGATCAGCCCCAGCATTTT. This encodes CASSETGLSDQPQHF.

This clone was recorded once. The rearrangement uses TRBV7-3 and TRBJ2-2; D possibly uses TRBD1 or TRBD2 (6 bases each). CDR1 and CDR2 from the germline V gene are SGHTA and FQGTGA. Deletions cut 6 bases from V and 1 base from J, with 12 bases between. There are 15 residues in the CDR3. CDR3 residues: CASSTGTRNTGELFF. The CDR3 DNA follows: TGTGCCAGCAGTACAGGGACTCGGAACACCGGGGAGCTGTTTTTT.

V usage is TRBV6-5 and J usage is TRBJ2-1; 10 bases map to TRBD2. The V gene's germline CDR1 is MNHEY and CDR2 SVGAGI. The CDR3 contains 15 residues. The J segment lost 4 bases and the V segment lost 6 bases, leaving 6 bases of the junction unmatched. The CDR3 protein is CASSPAGGPYNEQFF. CDR3 bases: TGTGCCAGCAGCCCAGCGGGAGGGCCTTACAATGAGCAGTTCTTC.

The chain couples TRBV28 to TRBJ2-4; no clear D. Germline V gene data show CDR1 as MDHEN and CDR2 as SYDVKM. Trimming cost V 1 base and J 1 base, with 8 bases left between them. The CDR3 totals 15 residues. CDR3 region: CASSLSAGAKNIQYF. CDR3 in DNA: TGTGCCAGCAGTTTATCGGCCGGGGCCAAAAACATTCAGTACTTC.

The chain couples TRBV10-1 to TRBJ1-1; no definite D call. Trimming pared 3 bases from V and 3 bases from J, leaving 5 bases between. The CDR3 is made up of 12 amino acids. Germline V lookup: CDR1 WNHNN, CDR2 SYGVQD (reference sequence). CDR3 residues: CASSDGDTEAFF. The CDR3 DNA reads as TGCGCCAGCAGTGACGGGGACACTGAAGCTTTCTTT.

V gene TRBV6-5 combines with J gene TRBJ2-3; no reliable D call. CDR1 and CDR2 from the germline V gene are MNHEY and SVGAGI. Trimming removed 4 bases at V and 0 bases at J, with 11 bases between. The CDR3 sequence is 15 residues long. CDR3 sequence: CASSSSWASTDTQYF. As DNA, the CDR3 is TGTGCCAGCAGTTCTTCCTGGGCCAGCACAGATACGCAGTATTTT.

The CDR3, as DNA: TGTGCCAGCAGACCCCGGGTCGCGGGAGGGTCCTACGAGCAGTACTTC. Translated: CASRPRVAGGSYEQYF. The chain recombines TRBV27 with TRBJ2-7; TRBD2 matches at 9 bases. From germline, CDR1 is MNHEY and CDR2 SMNVEV (reference sequence). The CDR3 is made up of 16 amino acids. V shed 6 bases and J 1 base; nucleotides not matched to a gene: 10.

The rearrangement uses TRBV13 and TRBJ2-2; TRBD1 or TRBD2 may be the D gene (5 bases each). Germline V gene sequence: CDR1 PRHDT, CDR2 FYEKMQ (reference sequence). V was pared by 3 bases and J by 6 bases, with 14 bases between. This CDR3 contains 15 residues. The CDR3 sequence: CASSFRSGPPGELFF. DNA of the CDR3: TGTGCCAGCAGCTTCCGATCGGGGCCTCCCGGGGAGCTGTTTTTT.

The V and J genes are TRBV5-1 and TRBJ2-5, with TRBD2 matching over 11 bases. The CDR3 consists of 14 residues. V lost 0 bases to trimming and J lost 5 bases; unmatched junction nucleotides: 0. Germline CDR1 SGHRS, CDR2 YFSETQ. The CDR3 nucleotides are TGCGCCAGCAGCTTGGCTAGCGGGAGGGAGACCCAGTACTTC. Protein sequence: CASSLASGRETQYF.

This chain uses TRBV13 with TRBJ1-1, with D hard to call. The germline V gene has CDR1 PRHDT and CDR2 FYEKMQ (reference sequence). Trimming removed 0 bases from V and 3 bases from J, with 11 bases in between. The CDR3 consists of 15 residues. CDR3 loop: CASSLGVDRDTEAFF. DNA of the CDR3: TGTGCCAGCAGCTTAGGGGTGGATAGGGACACTGAAGCTTTCTTT.

The chain is built from TRBV6-5 and TRBJ2-3; 10 bases line up with TRBD1. Germline-derived CDR1 and CDR2 are MNHEY and SVGAGI. The junction had 6 bases not matched to a gene; V was cut back by 6 bases and J by 6 bases. The CDR3 sequence is 14 residues long. In nucleotides, the CDR3 is TGTGCCAGCAGCACCCCGGACAGGGGGGATACGCAGTATTTT. Encoded protein: CASSTPDRGDTQYF.

The rearrangement links TRBV4-2 to TRBJ2-1; D possibly matches TRBD1 or TRBD2 (5 bases each). The germline CDR1 and CDR2 sequences are LGHNA and YNFKEQ. The CDR3 loop spans 15 amino acids. V was shortened by 5 bases and J by 0 bases, with 11 bases between the two germline ends. The CDR3 nucleotides are TGTGCCAGCAGCTGGGACCGGAGCTCCTACAATGAGCAGTTCTTC. This gives the protein CASSWDRSSYNEQFF.

The chain links TRBV4-2 to TRBJ1-3; D may be TRBD1 (6 bases). CDR1 and CDR2 (germline): LGHNA, YNFKEQ. V was shortened by 3 bases and J by 4 bases, with 16 bases between the two germline ends. CDR3 length: 16 residues. CDR3 nucleotides: TGTGCCAGCAGCCAGGGTTACAGGGTTTCAGGAAACACCATATATTTT. Protein product: CASSQGYRVSGNTIYF.

The chain carries TRBV6-1 and TRBJ2-3; 9 bases are a match to TRBD1. Trimming removed 3 bases from V and 1 base from J; junction bases left unmatched: 2. Germline CDR1 is MNHNS and CDR2 is SASEGT. This CDR3 spans 15 amino acids. The CDR3 reads CASSDDRGGTDTQYF. CDR3 in DNA: TGTGCCAGCAGTGATGACAGGGGGGGCACAGATACGCAGTATTTT.

This sequence joins TRBV7-2 and TRBJ2-2; 10 bases agree with TRBD1. CDR1 and CDR2 (germline): SGHTA, FQGNSA. Unmatched junction bases numbered 5, after V lost 2 bases and J lost 5 bases. This CDR3 region has 16 residues. The CDR3 protein is CASSLTGQGTTGELFF. In DNA form, the CDR3 reads TGTGCCAGCAGCTTAACGGGACAGGGGACGACCGGGGAGCTGTTTTTT.

The chain joins TRBV7-9 to TRBJ2-2; 8 nucleotides agree with TRBD2. The ends lost 5 bases at V and 1 base at J; junction bases unmatched: 12. The CDR3 is made up of 18 amino acids. CDR1 is SEHNR and CDR2 is FQNEAQ in the germline V gene (reference sequence). In DNA, the CDR3 is TGTGCCAGCAGCCGATTCGGTTATAGCGGGAAGAACACCGGGGAGCTGTTTTTT. Its protein is CASSRFGYSGKNTGELFF. The full variable domain, with the rest looked up from reference TRBV7-9 and TRBJ2-2, is DTGVSQNPRHKITKRGQNVTFRCDPISEHNRLYWYRQTLGQGPEFLTYFQNEAQLEKSRLLSDRFSAERPKGSFSTLEIQRTEQGDSAMYLCASSRFGYSGKNTGELFFGEGSRLTVL.

CDR3 sequence reads: CAISAAGDADEQYF. DNA of the CDR3: TGTGCCATCAGTGCAGCGGGAGACGCGGACGAGCAGTACTTC. The chain recombines TRBV10-3 with TRBJ2-7, with 8 bases identical to TRBD2. This CDR3 has 14 residues. Per the germline V gene, CDR1 is ENHRY and CDR2 is SYGVKD. V was clipped by 4 bases and J by 5 bases; unmatched bases: 7.